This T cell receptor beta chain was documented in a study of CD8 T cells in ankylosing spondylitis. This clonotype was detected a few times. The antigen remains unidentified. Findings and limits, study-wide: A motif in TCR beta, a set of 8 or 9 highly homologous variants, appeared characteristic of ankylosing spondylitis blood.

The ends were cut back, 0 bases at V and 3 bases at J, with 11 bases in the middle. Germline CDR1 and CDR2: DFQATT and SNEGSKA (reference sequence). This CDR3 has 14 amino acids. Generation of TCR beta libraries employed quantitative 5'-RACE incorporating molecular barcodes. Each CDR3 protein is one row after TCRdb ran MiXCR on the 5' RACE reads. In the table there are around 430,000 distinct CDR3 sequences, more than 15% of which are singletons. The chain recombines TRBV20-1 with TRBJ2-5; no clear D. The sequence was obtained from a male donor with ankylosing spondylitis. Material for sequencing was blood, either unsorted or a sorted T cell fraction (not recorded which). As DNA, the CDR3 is TGCAGTGCTAGAGATACGTTGCTTAAAGAGACCCAGTACTTC. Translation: CSARDTLLKETQYF.